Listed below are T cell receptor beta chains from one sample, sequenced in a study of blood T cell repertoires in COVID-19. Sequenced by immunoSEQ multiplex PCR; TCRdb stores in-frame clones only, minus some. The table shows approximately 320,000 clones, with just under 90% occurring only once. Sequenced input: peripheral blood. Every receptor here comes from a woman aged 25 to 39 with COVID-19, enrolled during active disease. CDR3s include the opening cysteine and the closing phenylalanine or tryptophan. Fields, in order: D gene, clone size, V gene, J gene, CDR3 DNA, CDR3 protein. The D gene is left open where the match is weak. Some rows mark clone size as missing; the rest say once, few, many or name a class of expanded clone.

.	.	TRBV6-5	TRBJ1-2	TGTGCCAGCAGCTTACAGAGGACAGCCCCATATGGCTACACCTTC	CASSLQRTAPYGYTF
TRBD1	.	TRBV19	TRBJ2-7	TGTGCCAGTAGCCCCGGGACAGGGTCCACCTACGAGCAGTACTTC	CASSPGTGSTYEQYF
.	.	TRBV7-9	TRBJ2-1	TGTGCCAGCAGCTCAGCCCGGAGACTGGAGGGTTCCCCCAATGAGCAGTTCTTC	CASSSARRLEGSPNEQFF
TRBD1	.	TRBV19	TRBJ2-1	TGTGCCAGTAGTTCCCGGACAGGGGTCCTCAATGAGCAGTTCTTC	CASSSRTGVLNEQFF
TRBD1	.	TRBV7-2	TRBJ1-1	TGTGCCAGCAGTCCCCAGGGGGGAGCTGAAGCTTTCTTT	CASSPQGGAEAFF
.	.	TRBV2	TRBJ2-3	TGTGCCAGCACGCCCCCGGGGGACTCCCACAAGTATTTT	CASTPPGDSHKYF
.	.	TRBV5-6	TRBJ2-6	TGTGCCAGCAGCTTGGGCCTGTTCGTTCGTCCCAGCGACGTCCTGACTTTC	CASSLGLFVRPSDVLTF
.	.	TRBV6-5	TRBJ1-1	TGTGCCAGCAGTTACCTGAGGGGGATCTCTGAAGCTTTCTTT	CASSYLRGISEAFF
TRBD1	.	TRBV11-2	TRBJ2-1	TGTGCCAGCAGCTTAATTGGACAGGATTACAATGAGCAGTTCTTC	CASSLIGQDYNEQFF
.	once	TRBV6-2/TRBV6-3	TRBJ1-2	TGTGCCAGCAGTTATCCAGGGGTGAACTATGGCTACACCTTC	CASSYPGVNYGYTF
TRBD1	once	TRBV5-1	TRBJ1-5	TGCGCCAGCAGCTTGGGGACAGGGCAATTTGAGCCCCAGCATTTT	CASSLGTGQFEPQHF
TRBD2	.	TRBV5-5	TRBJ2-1	TGTGCCAGCAGTTCCCCGGGACTAGCGGGGGTTGATGAGCAGTTCTTC	CASSSPGLAGVDEQFF
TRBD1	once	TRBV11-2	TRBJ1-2	TGTGCCAGCAGGATTTCCGGGACAGGGAAGAGCTACACCTTC	CASRISGTGKSYTF
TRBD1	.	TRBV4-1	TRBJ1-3	TGCGCCAGCAGCCAAGAAACAGGGGGCTTCTCTGGAAACACCATATATTTT	CASSQETGGFSGNTIYF
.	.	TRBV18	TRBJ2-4	TGTGCCAGCTCACCCCAGGGTCGGGACATTCAGTACTTC	CASSPQGRDIQYF
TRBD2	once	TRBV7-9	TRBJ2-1	TGTGCCAGCAGCGTTCCGCTAGCGGGGGTAAGGAATGAGCAGTTCTTC	CASSVPLAGVRNEQFF
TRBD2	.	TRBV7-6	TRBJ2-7	TGTGCCAGCAGCTTAGGACTAGCGGGTGGATTCGAGCAGTACTTC	CASSLGLAGGFEQYF
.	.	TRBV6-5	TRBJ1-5	TGTGCCAGCAGTTACGATTGGCGGGGTCAGCCCCAGCATTTT	CASSYDWRGQPQHF
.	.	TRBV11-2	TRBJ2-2	TGTGCCAGCAGCAACGGGGTTGTCGGGGAGCTGTTTTTT	CASSNGVVGELFF
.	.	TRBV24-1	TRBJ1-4	TGTGCCACCAGTGATTCCAGGGCCCCTGTTGAAAAACTGTTTTTT	CATSDSRAPVEKLFF
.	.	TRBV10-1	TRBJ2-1	TGCGCCAGCAGAACTTTTCGAGATTACTCCTACAATGAGCAGTTCTTC	CASRTFRDYSYNEQFF
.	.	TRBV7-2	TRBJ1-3	TGTGCCAGCAGCTTGAGTCCTTACGGAAACACCATATATTTT	CASSLSPYGNTIYF
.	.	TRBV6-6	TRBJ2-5	TGTGCCAGTAGCGAGATCCAAGAGACCCAGTACTTC	CASSEIQETQYF
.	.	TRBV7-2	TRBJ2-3	TGTGCCAGCAGCTTCGGGGGCACAGATACGCAGTATTTT	CASSFGGTDTQYF
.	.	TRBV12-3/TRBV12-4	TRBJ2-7	TGTGCCAGCAGTTTACGGGGTAGCGAGCAGTACTTC	CASSLRGSEQYF
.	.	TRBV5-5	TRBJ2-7	TGTGCCAGCAGCCCTCGGACAGAACACTACGAGCAGTACTTC	CASSPRTEHYEQYF
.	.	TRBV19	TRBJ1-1	TGTGCCAGTAGGGCAATGAACACTGAAGCTTTCTTT	CASRAMNTEAFF
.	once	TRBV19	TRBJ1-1	TGTGCCAGTAGCTCGGGCACTGAAGCTTTCTTT	CASSSGTEAFF
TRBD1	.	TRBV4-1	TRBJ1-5	TGCGCCAGCAGCCAAGACGGGACAGGGGGCGATTTGCATCAGCCCCAGCATTTT	CASSQDGTGGDLHQPQHF
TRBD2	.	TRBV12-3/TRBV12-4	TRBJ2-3	TGTGCCAGCAGCCACGGGGGGAAAGATACGCAGTATTTT	CASSHGGKDTQYF
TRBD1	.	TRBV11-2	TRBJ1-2	TGTGCCAGCAGCCCGGACAGGGACGGGGGCCAATGGGGCTACACCTTC	CASSPDRDGGQWGYTF
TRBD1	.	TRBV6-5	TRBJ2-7	TGTGCCAGCGGAACCCAAGACAGGGTGTACGAGCAGTACTTC	CASGTQDRVYEQYF
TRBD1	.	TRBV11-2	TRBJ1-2	TGTGCCAGCAGCTTGTATCCCGGGACAGAACACTATGGCTACACCTTC	CASSLYPGTEHYGYTF
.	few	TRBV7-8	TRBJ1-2	TGTGCCAGCAGCTTAGCGCGGGGCTATGGCTACACCTTC	CASSLARGYGYTF
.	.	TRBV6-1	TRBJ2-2	TGTGCCAGCAGTGAAGTTTGGGGACTGAACACCGGGGAGCTGTTTTTT	CASSEVWGLNTGELFF
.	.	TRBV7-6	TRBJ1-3	TGTGCCAGCAGCTTAGATTCTAGGCAGTTGGAAGGAAACACCATATATTTT	CASSLDSRQLEGNTIYF
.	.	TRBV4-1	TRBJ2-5	TGCGCCAGCAGCCAAGTCGTCCAAGAGACCCAGTACTTC	CASSQVVQETQYF
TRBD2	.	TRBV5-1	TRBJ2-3	TGCGCCAGCAGCCCACTGAGCGGGGGGACAGATACGCAGTATTTT	CASSPLSGGTDTQYF
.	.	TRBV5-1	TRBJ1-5	TGCGCCAGCAGCTTGGACAGAAATCAGCCCCAGCATTTT	CASSLDRNQPQHF
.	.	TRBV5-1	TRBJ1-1	TGCGCCAGCAGCCCGGCACAGGGCGGTCGGTGGACTGAAGCTTTCTTT	CASSPAQGGRWTEAFF
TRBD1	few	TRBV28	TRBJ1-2	TGTGCCAGCAGCCCCAGGGGGGCGGGCGGCTACACCTTC	CASSPRGAGGYTF
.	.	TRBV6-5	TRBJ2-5	TGTGCCAGCAGTTCCCACTTCCAAGAGACCCAGTACTTC	CASSSHFQETQYF
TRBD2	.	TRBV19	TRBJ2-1	TGTGCCAGTAGTATAGTAACCCGGGGGGGCCCCTACAATGAGCAGTTCTTC	CASSIVTRGGPYNEQFF
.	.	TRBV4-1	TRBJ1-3	TGCGCCAGCAGCCAAGGCGTTCCCCGAGGCCTGGGAAACACCATATATTTT	CASSQGVPRGLGNTIYF
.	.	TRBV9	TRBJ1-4	TGTGCCAGCAGTTACTCCGGGACAAGAAATAATGAAAAACTGTTTTTT	CASSYSGTRNNEKLFF
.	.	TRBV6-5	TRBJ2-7	TGTGCCAGCAGCCCGTTGAGCGAGCAGTACTTC	CASSPLSEQYF
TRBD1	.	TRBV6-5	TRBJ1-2	TGTGCCAGCAGTCTTACAGGGGGCTATAATGGCTACACCTTC	CASSLTGGYNGYTF
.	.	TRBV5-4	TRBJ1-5	TGTGCCAGCAGCTTGTTGGGAAGCGGTCAGCCCCAGCATTTT	CASSLLGSGQPQHF
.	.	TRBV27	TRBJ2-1	TGTGCCAGCAGCCCCGACAGGCGCTACAATGAGCAGTTCTTC	CASSPDRRYNEQFF
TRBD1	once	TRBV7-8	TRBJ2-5	TGTGCCAGCAGCGCCCACAGGGGGGCCGGCCAAGAGACCCAGTACTTC	CASSAHRGAGQETQYF
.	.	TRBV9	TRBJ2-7	TGTGCCAGCAGCGCAGGGACACAATACGAGCAGTACTTC	CASSAGTQYEQYF
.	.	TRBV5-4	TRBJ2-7	TGTGCCAGCAGCTTGGGGGGCAGGGGAGGGGACGAGCAGTACTTC	CASSLGGRGGDEQYF
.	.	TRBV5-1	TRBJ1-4	TGCGCCAGCAGCTCTGCCGGGACACCCACTTATGAAAAACTGTTTTTT	CASSSAGTPTYEKLFF
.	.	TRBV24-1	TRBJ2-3	TGTGCCACCAGTGATTCTGCTATAGATACGCAGTATTTT	CATSDSAIDTQYF
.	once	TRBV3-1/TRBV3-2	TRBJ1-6	TGTGCCAGCAGCCCGAGCAGGGGCAATAATTCACCCCTCCACTTT	CASSPSRGNNSPLHF